Reported below is one TCR beta chain. The antigen is undetermined. Use of 60 Vbeta and 13 Jbeta primers characterized the PCR. The table came from immunoSEQ multiplex PCR; TCRdb's copy has only in-frame clones and leaves some out. Of roughly 200,000 clones listed, around 81% are singletons. The record originates from a study of cytomegalovirus exposure and HLA in healthy donors. Study-level findings and limits: As a later analysis revealed, most CMV-associated TCR beta chains appeared HLA-restricted. Sequencing likely generated an artifact that appeared as a cluster of highly shared sequence variants. More clonal expansion characterized HLA-associated TCR beta chains than equally common others in a later analysis.

Trimming cost V 6 bases and J 1 base; bases outside gene matches: 7. Germline lookup yields CDR1 SEHNR and CDR2 FQNEAQ (reference sequence). The CDR3 has 16 amino acids. This clonotype originated in a man between 25 and 39 years old in good health and CMV-seronegative. The rearrangement joins TRBV7-9 to TRBJ2-7, with 12 bases aligning to TRBD2. The sample taken for sequencing was PBMCs. The CDR3 sequence: CASSPTSGRLSYEQYF. The CDR3 coding sequence is TGTGCCAGCAGTCCGACTAGCGGGAGACTATCCTACGAGCAGTACTTC.